The clone carrying this T cell receptor (beta chain) was seen many times. The data originate from a study of early T cells in non-severe SARS-CoV-2 infection. CDR3 length: 14 residues. The V end was cut by 2 bases, the J end by 10 bases, with 17 bases between. Germline assignment: CDR1 MNHEY and CDR2 SVGAGI. TCRdb re-called the 5' RACE reads through MiXCR, storing one row per CDR3 protein. The sample comprises tens of thousands of distinct CDR3 sequences, around 6% of which are singletons, and 2.8% rests with the top ten. The source material was whole blood, sampled at baseline. This TCR came from an adult who was a healthcare worker with PCR-confirmed SARS-CoV-2 infection or an uninfected control (not recorded which). This chain connects TRBV6-5 to TRBJ1-2; a weak D match, TRBD1 (5 bases). The CDR3 reads CASSYLDSKVDYTF. Here the CDR3 DNA reads TGTGCCAGCAGTTACCTAGACAGTAAAGTCGACTACACCTTC.